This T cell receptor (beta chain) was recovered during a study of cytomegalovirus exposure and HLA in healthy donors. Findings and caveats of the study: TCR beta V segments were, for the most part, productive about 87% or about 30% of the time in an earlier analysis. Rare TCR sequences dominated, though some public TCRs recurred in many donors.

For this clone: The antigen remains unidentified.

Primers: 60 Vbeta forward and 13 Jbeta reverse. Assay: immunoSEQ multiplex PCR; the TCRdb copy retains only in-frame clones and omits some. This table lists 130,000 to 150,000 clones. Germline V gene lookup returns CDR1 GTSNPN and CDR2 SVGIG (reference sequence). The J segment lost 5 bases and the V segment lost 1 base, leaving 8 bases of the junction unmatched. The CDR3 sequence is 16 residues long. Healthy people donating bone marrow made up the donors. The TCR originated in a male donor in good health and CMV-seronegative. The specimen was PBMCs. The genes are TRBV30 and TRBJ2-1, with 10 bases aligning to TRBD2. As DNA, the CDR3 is TGTGCCTGGAGTGGTGACGCTAGCGGGAGTGACAATGAGCAGTTCTTC. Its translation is CAWSGDASGSDNEQFF.